These 18 T cell receptor beta chains were sequenced from one sample in a study of cytomegalovirus exposure and HLA in healthy donors. 60 Vbeta and 13 Jbeta primers were used in PCR. The data were produced by immunoSEQ multiplex PCR, yet TCRdb's version contains in-frame clones alone and is incomplete. The table lists under 130,000 clones, around 63% of them singletons. Sequencing was performed on PBMCs. Every receptor here comes from a man aged 25 to 40 in good health and CMV-seronegative.

The chain carries TRBV5-4 and TRBJ2-1; a weak D match, TRBD2 (7 bases). This CDR3 contains 17 residues. Germline lookup yields CDR1 SGHNT and CDR2 YYREEE (reference sequence). V lost 4 bases to trimming and J lost 10 bases, with 27 bases between them. CDR3 sequence reads: CASSLGTTRFRGEEQFF. For the CDR3, the DNA is TGTGCCAGCAGCCTCGGGACTACGAGGTTCAGGGGAGAGGAGCAGTTCTTC. The whole variable domain, remainder taken from reference TRBV5-4 and TRBJ2-1, is ETGVTQSPTHLIKTRGQQVTLRCSSQSGHNTVSWYQQALGQGPQFIFQYYREEENGRGNFPPRFSGLQFPNYSSELNVNALELDDSALYLCASSLGTTRFRGEEQFFGPGTRLTVL.

The chain is built from TRBV5-1 and TRBJ2-4; TRBD2 might be the D (5 bases). Germline assignment: CDR1 SGHRS and CDR2 YFSETQ. The CDR3 spans 16 residues. V lost 0 bases, J lost 8 bases, and 18 bases lay in between. The CDR3 sequence: CASSLERAEAEDIQYF. The CDR3 DNA reads as TGCGCCAGCAGCTTGGAGAGGGCAGAGGCAGAGGACATTCAGTACTTC.

The chain links TRBV29-1 to TRBJ2-7, with 8 bases aligning to TRBD2. The germline V gene has CDR1 SQVTM and CDR2 ANQGSEA. V dropped 3 bases and J dropped 5; count of bases not matched to a gene: 6. The length of the CDR3 is 13 residues. CDR3 sequence: CSVDSGVVHEQYF. The CDR3 DNA follows: TGCAGCGTTGATAGCGGGGTCGTCCACGAGCAGTACTTC.

The chain is built from TRBV7-9 and TRBJ2-7, with 7 bases matching TRBD2. J gave up 2 bases and V 5 bases, and 9 bases lay outside the gene matches. Germline CDR1 reads SEHNR; CDR2 reads FQNEAQ (reference sequence). The CDR3 is 15 residues long. CDR3 sequence (DNA): TGTGCCAGCAGCCCCCGCTCTAGCGGAACCTACGAGCAGTACTTC. Protein: CASSPRSSGTYEQYF. The full variable domain, completed using reference TRBV7-9 and TRBJ2-7, is DTGVSQNPRHKITKRGQNVTFRCDPISEHNRLYWYRQTLGQGPEFLTYFQNEAQLEKSRLLSDRFSAERPKGSFSTLEIQRTEQGDSAMYLCASSPRSSGTYEQYFGPGTRLTVT.

This chain uses TRBV5-4 with TRBJ2-1, with 9 nucleotides matching TRBD1. The CDR3 is 15 residues long. Germline CDR1 reads SGHNT; CDR2 reads YYREEE (reference sequence). With 5 bases clipped from V and 2 bases from J, the junction kept 5 bases outside the gene matches. The CDR3 region is CASSTRQGAYNEQFF. CDR3 in DNA: TGTGCCAGCAGTACGCGACAGGGGGCCTACAATGAGCAGTTCTTC.

This rearrangement joins TRBV7-2 to TRBJ1-1; a weak D match, TRBD1 (6 bases). The germline V and J ends were trimmed by 4 bases and 8 bases, with 17 bases remaining between them. CDR1 and CDR2 from the germline V gene are SGHTA and FQGNSA. There are 14 residues in the CDR3. The CDR3 coding sequence is TGTGCCAGCAGCTCCTCAGGGGAAGGTGCCGAAGCTTTCTTT. Amino acids: CASSSSGEGAEAFF.

The gene calls are TRBV6-6 and TRBJ1-4, with D possibly matching TRBD1 (6 bases). The V and J ends lost 5 bases and 6 bases respectively, with 19 bases between them. The CDR3 contains 16 residues. CDR1 MNHNY and CDR2 SVGAGI come from the germline V gene (reference sequence). The CDR3 protein is CASSRKKQGADEKLFF. The CDR3 DNA sequence: TGTGCCAGCAGTAGAAAGAAACAGGGAGCGGATGAAAAACTGTTTTTT.

The rearrangement links TRBV6-1 to TRBJ1-5; tentatively, D is TRBD1 (5 bases). Trimming removed 3 bases from V and 2 bases from J, with 8 bases in between. CDR1 MNHNS and CDR2 SASEGT come from the germline V gene. The CDR3 loop spans 14 amino acids. The CDR3 loop reads CASSDRAGNQPQHF. In DNA, the CDR3 is TGTGCCAGCAGTGACAGGGCCGGCAATCAGCCCCAGCATTTT.

This clone occurred a few times. CDR3 sequence (DNA): TGTGCCAGTAGCGACAGAAAAAGTGGGCAGTTCTTC. Protein sequence: CASSDRKSGQFF. The V gene is TRBV19, the J gene TRBJ2-1; tentative D call: TRBD1 (5 bases). CDR1 is LNHDA, CDR2 SQIVND, per germline (reference sequence). The CDR3 runs 12 residues. Deletions cut 6 bases from V and 12 bases from J, with 15 bases between.

The chain couples TRBV11-2 to TRBJ1-2, with TRBD1 identical over 7 bases. Trimming cost V 4 bases and J 3 bases; bases outside gene matches: 2. The CDR3 is 13 amino acids. Germline V lookup: CDR1 SGHAT, CDR2 FQNNGV. The DNA for the CDR3 is TGTGCCAGCAGCTCGGGACAGTACTATGGCTACACCTTC. Its translation is CASSSGQYYGYTF.

This CDR3 is CAWSVGRVRTEAFF. For the CDR3, the DNA is TGTGCCTGGAGTGTCGGCAGGGTAAGGACTGAAGCTTTCTTT. V and J are TRBV30 and TRBJ1-1, with D perhaps TRBD1 (5 bases). Germline CDR1 and CDR2: GTSNPN and SVGIG (reference sequence). The CDR3 has 14 amino acids. The ends were cut back, 0 bases at V and 5 bases at J, with 13 bases in the middle. The variable domain in full, completed from reference TRBV30 and TRBJ1-1, reads SQTIHQWPATLVQPVGSPLSLECTVEGTSNPNLYWYRQAAGRGLQLLFYSVGIGQISSEVPQNLSASRPQDRQFILSSKKLLLSDSGFYLCAWSVGRVRTEAFFGQGTRLTVV.

The V gene is TRBV2, the J gene TRBJ1-2; TRBD1 matches 9 bases. CDR3 length: 14 residues. The trim removed 5 bases at V and 4 bases at J, leaving 5 bases unmatched. Germline V lookup: CDR1 SNHLY, CDR2 FYNNEI. CDR3 in DNA: TGTGCCAGCAGTCGGGACAGGGACTTCTATGGCTACACCTTC. It encodes CASSRDRDFYGYTF.

With respect to this clone: Other DNA sequences from this sample encode an identical CDR3 as well. The chain joins TRBV28 to TRBJ1-2, with a weak D call TRBD1 (5 bases). The ends were cut back, 2 bases at V and 5 bases at J, with 12 bases in the middle. The CDR3 has 14 residues. Germline V gives CDR1 MDHEN, CDR2 SYDVKM. DNA for the CDR3: TGTGCCAGCAGTTTAGCGGGACCGAATTATGGCTACACCTTC. Protein: CASSLAGPNYGYTF.

V gene TRBV11-2 combines with J gene TRBJ1-1, with D maybe TRBD1 (5 bases). The CDR3 extends over 14 amino acids. V was shortened by 5 bases and J by 5 bases, with 15 bases between the two germline ends. Germline assignment: CDR1 SGHAT and CDR2 FQNNGV. CDR3 sequence reads: CASSPGDGGTEAFF. The CDR3 DNA is TGTGCCAGCAGCCCCGGGGATGGGGGGACTGAAGCTTTCTTT.

The chain has TRBV19 and TRBJ1-3; D perhaps matches TRBD1 (5 bases). V dropped 3 bases and J dropped 4 bases, with 10 bases sitting between them. CDR1 is LNHDA and CDR2 is SQIVND in the germline V gene (reference sequence). The CDR3 runs 14 residues. The CDR3 sequence: CASSISTGGNTIYF. CDR3 DNA sequence: TGTGCCAGTAGTATCTCTACAGGAGGAAACACCATATATTTT.

V and J are TRBV28 and TRBJ2-3; TRBD1 agrees at 7 bases. The junction had 3 bases not matched to a gene; V was cut back by 5 bases and J by 4 bases. CDR1 MDHEN and CDR2 SYDVKM come from the germline V gene. The CDR3 length is 13 residues. The CDR3 DNA reads TGTGCCAGCAGTCATACAGGGGCAGATACGCAGTATTTT. This codes for CASSHTGADTQYF.

The chain links TRBV5-1 to TRBJ2-2; 7 nucleotides align to TRBD2. There are 15 residues in the CDR3. Trimming cost V 3 bases and J 5 bases; bases outside gene matches: 7. The germline CDR1 and CDR2 sequences are SGHRS and YFSETQ. DNA of the CDR3: TGCGCCAGCAGCTCGAGCAGCGGGAATACCGGGGAGCTGTTTTTT. Its translation: CASSSSSGNTGELFF.

The table lists this clone with a few counts. V is TRBV19 and J is TRBJ2-1; TRBD1 matches at 7 bases. With 6 bases clipped from V and 6 bases from J, the junction kept 14 bases outside the gene matches. CDR1 is LNHDA and CDR2 is SQIVND in the germline V gene (reference sequence). This CDR3 is built from 16 residues. CDR3 sequence reads: CASSLRGTPALNEQFF. The CDR3 DNA reads as TGTGCCAGTAGCCTCAGGGGGACCCCTGCTCTCAATGAGCAGTTCTTC.